These T cell receptor beta chains were read from a single sample in a study of blood T cell repertoires in COVID-19. Generated by immunoSEQ multiplex PCR, the TCRdb table keeps only in-frame clones and is missing some. The repertoire holds 300,000 to 450,000 clones, with about 89% as singletons. The source material was peripheral blood. The receptor source for this set is a woman in her 30s with COVID-19, enrolled during active disease. The CDR3 runs from the conserved cysteine through the conserved F or W. The order of the fields is clone size, J gene, D gene, V gene, CDR3 protein, CDR3 DNA. The D gene is left open where the match is weak. Not all rows give a size; the values are once, few, many and, for expanded clones, a class.

. TRBJ2-5 . TRBV6-5 CASSYLQGAQETQYF TGTGCCAGCAGTTACCTCCAGGGTGCCCAAGAGACCCAGTACTTC
. TRBJ2-1 TRBD2 TRBV19 CASSITSGRANEQFF TGTGCCAGTAGTATTACTAGCGGGAGGGCCAATGAGCAGTTCTTC
. TRBJ1-1 . TRBV3-1/TRBV3-2 CASRPQGNTEAFF TGTGCCAGCCGACCCCAGGGGAACACTGAAGCTTTCTTT
few TRBJ2-1 TRBD2 TRBV28 CASSFFSSGSNEQFF TGTGCCAGCAGTTTCTTCTCTAGCGGGAGCAATGAGCAGTTCTTC
. TRBJ2-3 . TRBV7-8 CASSLGGLHDTQYF TGTGCCAGCAGCTTAGGGGGACTGCACGATACGCAGTATTTT
. TRBJ2-7 . TRBV10-3 CAISESPGKYEQYF TGTGCCATCAGTGAGTCCCCAGGGAAATACGAGCAGTACTTC
. TRBJ2-7 . TRBV28 CASSGYKTNEQYF TGTGCCAGCAGTGGGTACAAGACTAACGAGCAGTACTTC
. TRBJ2-2 TRBD2 TRBV19 CACRLAGLTGELFF TGTGCCTGCAGACTAGCGGGTTTAACCGGGGAGCTGTTTTTT
. TRBJ2-7 TRBD2 TRBV5-5 CASSLPSSGKYEQYF TGTGCCAGCAGCTTGCCGTCTAGCGGTAAATACGAGCAGTACTTC
few TRBJ2-1 TRBD2 TRBV19 CASSRLGLANDNEQFF TGTGCCAGTAGTAGACTCGGACTAGCGAACGACAATGAGCAGTTCTTC
. TRBJ1-1 . TRBV3-1/TRBV3-2 CASTKAGKAFF TGTGCCAGCACCAAAGCGGGGAAAGCTTTCTTT
. TRBJ2-3 . TRBV24-1 CATGHSPLGTQYF TGTGCCACCGGTCACTCGCCCCTAGGTACGCAGTATTTT
. TRBJ2-1 . TRBV6-4 CASSDCGELNNEQFF TGTGCCAGCAGTGACTGTGGGGAGTTGAACAATGAGCAGTTCTTC
. TRBJ2-2 TRBD2 TRBV2 CASSELAGVTGELFF TGTGCCAGCAGTGAATTGGCGGGAGTTACCGGGGAGCTGTTTTTT
. TRBJ2-7 TRBD1 TRBV29-1 CSVRTGSHEQYF TGCAGCGTTCGGACAGGGAGTCACGAGCAGTACTTC
. TRBJ2-5 TRBD1 TRBV4-1 CASSLSDRGKETQYF TGCGCCAGCAGCCTTTCGGACAGGGGCAAAGAGACCCAGTACTTC
. TRBJ2-2 . TRBV27 CASSFPNTGELFF TGTGCCAGCAGTTTTCCTAACACCGGGGAGCTGTTTTTT
large TRBJ2-4 . TRBV27 CASSLRGSGASLAIQYF TGTGCCAGCAGTTTAAGGGGGAGCGGGGCTTCCCTGGCCATTCAGTACTTC
. TRBJ1-6 . TRBV28 CASSPGVFGSPLHF TGTGCCAGCAGTCCCGGGGTATTCGGTTCACCCCTCCACTTT
. TRBJ2-5 . TRBV6-5 CASRRGKAETQYF TGTGCCAGCAGACGGGGAAAGGCGGAGACCCAGTACTTC
. TRBJ2-1 . TRBV4-1 CASSQPRDSSYNEQFF TGCGCCAGCAGCCAGCCCCGGGACTCATCCTACAATGAGCAGTTCTTC
. TRBJ1-1 . TRBV29-1 CSVWGGRAEAFF TGCAGCGTCTGGGGGGGGAGGGCTGAAGCTTTCTTT
. TRBJ1-2 TRBD1 TRBV18 CASSPDRGIRYTF TGTGCCAGCTCGCCTGACAGGGGGATTCGCTACACCTTC
. TRBJ2-7 TRBD2 TRBV30 CAFGTSGYEQYF TGTGCCTTCGGGACTAGCGGCTACGAGCAGTACTTC
. TRBJ1-5 . TRBV2 CASAQRSSTGEPQHF TGTGCCAGCGCACAACGATCCTCGACAGGAGAGCCCCAGCATTTT
. TRBJ2-1 . TRBV24-1 CATSEYPGSEQFF TGTGCCACCAGTGAGTACCCTGGGAGTGAGCAGTTCTTC
. TRBJ1-1 . TRBV5-1 CASRGRKAEAFF TGCGCCAGCAGGGGGCGTAAGGCTGAAGCTTTCTTT
. TRBJ1-6 . TRBV2 CASRLDLSPLHF TGTGCCAGCAGACTAGATTTATCACCCCTCCACTTT
. TRBJ1-1 . TRBV5-4 CASSLVAGNTEAFF TGTGCCAGCAGCTTGGTGGCGGGGAACACTGAAGCTTTCTTT
. TRBJ2-7 TRBD1 TRBV4-1 CASSLKTTGDYEQYF TGCGCCAGCAGCCTCAAAACTACAGGGGACTACGAGCAGTACTTC
. TRBJ2-3 TRBD1 TRBV10-2 CASSRDRVIDTQYF TGCGCCAGCAGCCGGGACAGGGTAATTGATACGCAGTATTTT
. TRBJ2-7 . TRBV6-5 CASTDSLSYEQYF TGTGCCAGCACGGACAGTCTCTCCTACGAGCAGTACTTC
. TRBJ1-2 . TRBV18 CASSPARTNGYTF TGTGCCAGCTCACCTGCCAGGACAAATGGCTACACCTTC
once TRBJ2-1 . TRBV9 CASSGTSAYNEQFF TGTGCCAGCAGCGGTACTAGTGCCTACAATGAGCAGTTCTTC
few TRBJ2-5 . TRBV9 CASSVGLQNNQETQYF TGTGCCAGCAGCGTAGGTCTACAGAACAACCAAGAGACCCAGTACTTC
once TRBJ1-1 . TRBV28 CASSFGGTEAFF TGTGCCAGCAGTTTCGGGGGGACTGAAGCTTTCTTT
few TRBJ1-1 TRBD1 TRBV6-5 CASRPPGQANTEAFF TGTGCCAGCAGACCCCCGGGACAGGCGAACACTGAAGCTTTCTTT
. TRBJ2-3 . TRBV13 CASSLGGGGTDTQYF TGTGCCAGCAGCTTAGGAGGAGGGGGCACAGATACGCAGTATTTT
. TRBJ2-7 . TRBV27 CASSSSTASYEQYF TGTGCCAGCAGTTCCTCGACAGCCTCCTACGAGCAGTACTTC
. TRBJ1-1 TRBD1 TRBV30 CAWSVGGTANTEAFF TGTGCCTGGAGTGTTGGGGGGACAGCGAACACTGAAGCTTTCTTT
. TRBJ1-2 TRBD1 TRBV24-1 CATSEDRGEYRGYTF TGTGCCACCAGCGAGGACAGGGGGGAATATCGTGGCTACACCTTC
. TRBJ1-5 . TRBV6-5 CASARPLYSNQPQHF TGTGCCAGCGCCAGGCCGCTTTATAGCAATCAGCCCCAGCATTTT
. TRBJ2-3 . TRBV7-8 CASSLGGKSTDTQYF TGTGCCAGCAGCTTAGGCGGGAAGAGCACAGATACGCAGTATTTT
. TRBJ1-2 . TRBV5-5 CASSPTANYGYTF TGTGCCAGCAGCCCGACAGCTAACTATGGCTACACCTTC
. TRBJ1-1 . TRBV15 CATSRESGSTEAFF TGTGCCACCAGCAGAGAATCGGGGAGCACTGAAGCTTTCTTT
. TRBJ2-3 . TRBV4-1 CASSQAVRSAGGTDTQYF TGCGCCAGCAGCCAAGCAGTTCGGTCGGCAGGGGGGACCGATACGCAGTATTTT
. TRBJ2-2 TRBD1 TRBV19 CASRTPGTGQAGELFF TGTGCCAGTAGAACCCCCGGGACAGGGCAGGCCGGGGAGCTGTTTTTT
. TRBJ2-1 TRBD2 TRBV5-4 CASSPQRGPVYNEQFF TGTGCCAGCAGCCCGCAGCGGGGTCCAGTTTACAATGAGCAGTTCTTC
. TRBJ1-2 . TRBV5-6 CASSWTPSDGYTF TGTGCCAGCAGCTGGACACCGTCGGACGGCTACACCTTC
. TRBJ1-2 . TRBV7-9 CASSGDMDYGYTF TGTGCCAGCAGCGGCGACATGGACTATGGCTACACCTTC
many TRBJ2-7 . TRBV28 CASTVVGGYEQYF TGTGCCAGCACCGTCGTCGGGGGCTACGAGCAGTACTTC
. TRBJ2-3 . TRBV6-5 CASSYSSLTDTQYF TGTGCCAGCAGTTACTCCTCTCTCACAGATACGCAGTATTTT
. TRBJ1-1 . TRBV28 CASITPIRRRSTMNTEAFF TGTGCCAGCATCACCCCCATCCGGCGGCGGTCGACCATGAACACTGAAGCTTTCTTT
. TRBJ2-7 TRBD1 TRBV27 CASSERTGSSYEQYF TGTGCCAGCAGTGAGCGGACAGGCAGCTCCTACGAGCAGTACTTC
. TRBJ2-2 . TRBV21-1 CASSTLAGLNTGELFF TGTGCCAGCAGCACCTTAGCGGGGTTGAACACCGGGGAGCTGTTTTTT
once TRBJ1-6 . TRBV15 CATSGPGAGGSPLHF TGTGCCACCAGCGGCCCGGGCGCGGGGGGTTCACCCCTCCACTTT
. TRBJ1-2 . TRBV7-9 CASLSGDKNYGYTF TGTGCCAGTCTTTCAGGGGACAAGAACTATGGCTACACCTTC
. TRBJ2-3 TRBD2 TRBV7-3 CASSLRVGPASGPEDTQYF TGTGCCAGCAGCTTAAGAGTGGGACCGGCTAGCGGGCCCGAGGATACGCAGTATTTT
. TRBJ2-7 TRBD1 TRBV7-9 CASSFGGQGYEQYF TGTGCCAGCAGCTTTGGGGGACAGGGGTACGAGCAGTACTTC
. TRBJ1-6 . TRBV7-6 CASSLAGSPHSPLHF TGTGCCAGCAGCTTAGCCGGGTCCCCCCATTCACCCCTCCACTTT